Sequencing of this T cell receptor beta chain was carried out in a study of T cells in Graves' hyperthyroidism and ophthalmopathy. This clonotype was seen ten or more times. Its antigen is not known. Study-wide results and caveats: Separating ophthalmopathy from stable hyperthyroidism was achieved by a 13 V-J model.

Amplified TCR beta CDR3 regions derived from RNA transcripts. Carried out on the TCR CDR3, a first-round RT-PCR used the HTBI primer set. TCRdb redid the calling of the multiplex PCR reads with MiXCR, one entry per CDR3 protein. This table holds under 250,000 distinct CDR3 sequences, about 25% found once. The sequence was collected from a woman in her forties with Graves' ophthalmopathy. The source material was blood.

The CDR3 DNA is TGCAGTGCTAGGGGAGGTAGCTATGGCTACACCTTC. Translation gives CSARGGSYGYTF. The genes are TRBV20-1 and TRBJ1-2; D is undetermined. V lost 3 bases and J lost 4, with 9 bases in between. Germline V gives CDR1 DFQATT, CDR2 SNEGSKA (reference sequence). CDR3 length: 12 residues.